This TCR beta chain originates from a study of T cell responses to AZD1222 COVID-19 vaccine. Worth noting for this clone: The antigen is unknown.

Whole-study findings and limits: Spike-specific TCR breadth and depth rose after two AZD1222 doses. Among vaccine-associated CD4 TCRs, coverage spanned spike, with dominance at 160-218 and 743-854. A reported finding is that nearly half of spike-specific TCRs target unmutated variant regions. Clonal diversity was possibly underestimated, and the donors were mostly white British, with more females.

Profiled with immunoSEQ multiplex PCR; TCRdb holds only in-frame clones, not every one. Among over 150,000 clones listed, around 88% were seen once. The source is an adult who received the AZD1222 COVID-19 vaccine. This specimen consisted of peripheral blood, obtained 28 days after the second AZD1222 dose.

CDR3 region: CASSLRQGYGYTF. The CDR3 DNA follows: TGTGCCAGCAGCTTGCGGCAGGGCTATGGCTACACCTTC. The chain employs TRBV5-4 and TRBJ1-2, with a possible D match to TRBD1 (5 bases). The CDR3 loop spans 13 amino acids. Trimming left V 1 base short and J 4 bases short, with 8 bases between. The germline V gene encodes CDR1 SGHNT and CDR2 YYREEE (reference sequence).